A single count supports the clone carrying this T cell receptor (beta chain). The method was immunoSEQ multiplex PCR; TCRdb's version includes in-frame clones alone and lacks a portion of them. Here the sample spans more than 95,000 clones, roughly 80% being singletons. This record comes from a study of blood T cell repertoires in COVID-19. Looking at the study overall: Samples representing acute and convalescent COVID-19 were sourced from the United States, Italy and Spain.

This receptor was identified in a woman older than 75 with active or convalescent COVID-19. Material for sequencing was peripheral blood.

Written as DNA, the CDR3 is TGTGCCAGCAGCGGAACGGGACACATAAATGAAAAACTGTTTTTT. Translating gives CASSGTGHINEKLFF. The chain carries TRBV9 and TRBJ1-4; TRBD1 is a possible D gene (6 bases). This CDR3 has 15 residues. Germline V gene sequence: CDR1 SGDLS, CDR2 YYNGEE. Trimming took 3 bases from V and 5 from J, leaving 14 bases between them. The full variable domain, its missing parts supplied by reference TRBV9 and TRBJ1-4, is DSGVTQTPKHLITATGQRVTLRCSPRSGDLSVYWYQQSLDQGLQFLIQYYNGEERAKGNILERFSAQQFPDLHSELNLSSLELGDSALYFCASSGTGHINEKLFFGSGTQLSVL.